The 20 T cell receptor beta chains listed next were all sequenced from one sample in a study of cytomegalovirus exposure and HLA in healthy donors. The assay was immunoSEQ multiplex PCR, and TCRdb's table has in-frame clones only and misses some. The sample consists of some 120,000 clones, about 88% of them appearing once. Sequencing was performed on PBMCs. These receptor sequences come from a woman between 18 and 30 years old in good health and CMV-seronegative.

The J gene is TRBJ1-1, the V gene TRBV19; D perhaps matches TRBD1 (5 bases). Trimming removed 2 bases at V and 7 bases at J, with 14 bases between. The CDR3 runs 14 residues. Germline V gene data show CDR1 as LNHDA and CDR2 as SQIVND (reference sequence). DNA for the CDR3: TGTGCCAGTAGTATACAGGGCTGGTCGGTTGAAGCTTTCTTT. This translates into CASSIQGWSVEAFF. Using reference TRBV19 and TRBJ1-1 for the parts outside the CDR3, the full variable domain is DGGITQSPKYLFRKEGQNVTLSCEQNLNHDAMYWYRQDPGQGLRLIYYSQIVNDFQKGDIAEGYSVSREKKESFPLTVTSAQKNPTAFYLCASSIQGWSVEAFFGQGTRLTVV.

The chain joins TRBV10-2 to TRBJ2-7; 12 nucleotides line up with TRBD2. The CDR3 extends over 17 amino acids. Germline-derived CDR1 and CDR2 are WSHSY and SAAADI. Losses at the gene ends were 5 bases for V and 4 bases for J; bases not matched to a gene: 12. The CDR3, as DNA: TGCGCCAGCAGTTACGACCTCAGGACTAGCGGGGCTTACGAGCAGTACTTC. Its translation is CASSYDLRTSGAYEQYF.

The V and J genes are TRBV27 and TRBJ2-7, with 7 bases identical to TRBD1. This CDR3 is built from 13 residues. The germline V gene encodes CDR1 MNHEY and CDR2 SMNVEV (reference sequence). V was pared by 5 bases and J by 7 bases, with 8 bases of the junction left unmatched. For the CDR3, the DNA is TGTGCCAGCAGTCAGGGGACAGTCTATGAGCAGTACTTC. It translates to CASSQGTVYEQYF.

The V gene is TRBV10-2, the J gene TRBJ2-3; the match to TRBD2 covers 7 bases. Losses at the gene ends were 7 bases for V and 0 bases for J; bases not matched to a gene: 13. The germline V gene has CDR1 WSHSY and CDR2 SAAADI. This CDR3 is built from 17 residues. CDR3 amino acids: CASTQGPGRSSTDTQYF. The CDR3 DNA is TGCGCCAGCACCCAAGGCCCCGGGAGGTCTAGCACAGATACGCAGTATTTT.

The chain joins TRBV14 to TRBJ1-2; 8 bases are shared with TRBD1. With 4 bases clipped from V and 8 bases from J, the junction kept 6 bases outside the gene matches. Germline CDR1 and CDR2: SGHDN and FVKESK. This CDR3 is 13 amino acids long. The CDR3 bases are TGTGCCAGCAGCCTCGACAGGGGCCTCGGCTACACCTTC. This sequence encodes CASSLDRGLGYTF. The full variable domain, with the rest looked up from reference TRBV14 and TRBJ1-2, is EAGVTQFPSHSVIEKGQTVTLRCDPISGHDNLYWYRRVMGKEIKFLLHFVKESKQDESGMPNNRFLAERTGGTYSTLKVQPAELEDSGVYFCASSLDRGLGYTFGSGTRLTVV.

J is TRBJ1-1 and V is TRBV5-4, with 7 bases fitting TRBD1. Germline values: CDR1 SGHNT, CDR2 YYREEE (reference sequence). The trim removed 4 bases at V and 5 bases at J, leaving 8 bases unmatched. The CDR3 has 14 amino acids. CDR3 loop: CASSPDRVKTEAFF. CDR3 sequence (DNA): TGTGCCAGCAGCCCCGACAGGGTTAAGACTGAAGCTTTCTTT. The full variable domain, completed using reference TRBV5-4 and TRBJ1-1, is ETGVTQSPTHLIKTRGQQVTLRCSSQSGHNTVSWYQQALGQGPQFIFQYYREEENGRGNFPPRFSGLQFPNYSSELNVNALELDDSALYLCASSPDRVKTEAFFGQGTRLTVV.

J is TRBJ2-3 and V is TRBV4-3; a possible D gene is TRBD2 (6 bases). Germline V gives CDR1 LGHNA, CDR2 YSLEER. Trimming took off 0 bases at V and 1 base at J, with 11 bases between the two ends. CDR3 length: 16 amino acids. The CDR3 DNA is TGCGCCAGCAGCCAAGACCTTTCGGGGGGCACAGATACGCAGTATTTT. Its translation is CASSQDLSGGTDTQYF.

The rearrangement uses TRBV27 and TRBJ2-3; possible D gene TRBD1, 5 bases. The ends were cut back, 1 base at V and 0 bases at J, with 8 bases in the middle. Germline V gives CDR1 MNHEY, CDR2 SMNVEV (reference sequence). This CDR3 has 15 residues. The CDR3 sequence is CASSLWGSSTDTQYF. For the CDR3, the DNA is TGTGCCAGCAGTTTATGGGGCTCTAGCACAGATACGCAGTATTTT.

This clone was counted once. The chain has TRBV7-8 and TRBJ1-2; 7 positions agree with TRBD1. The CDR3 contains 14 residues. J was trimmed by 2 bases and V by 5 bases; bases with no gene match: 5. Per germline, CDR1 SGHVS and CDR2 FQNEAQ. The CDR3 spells CASSLGTANYGYTF. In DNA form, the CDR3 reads TGTGCCAGCAGCCTAGGGACAGCAAACTATGGCTACACCTTC.

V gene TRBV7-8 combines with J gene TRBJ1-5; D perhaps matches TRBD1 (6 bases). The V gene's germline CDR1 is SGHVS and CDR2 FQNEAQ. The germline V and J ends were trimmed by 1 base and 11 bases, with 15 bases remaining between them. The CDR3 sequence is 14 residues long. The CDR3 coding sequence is TGTGCCAGCAGCTTAGGTACAGGGATCGGGGCCCAGCATTTT. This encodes CASSLGTGIGAQHF.

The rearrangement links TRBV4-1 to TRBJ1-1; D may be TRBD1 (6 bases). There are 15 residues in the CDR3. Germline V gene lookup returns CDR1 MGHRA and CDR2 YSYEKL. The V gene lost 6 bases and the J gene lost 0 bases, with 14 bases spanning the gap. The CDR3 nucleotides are TGCGCCAGCAGACCAGAGACAGGCATGAACACTGAAGCTTTCTTT. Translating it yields CASRPETGMNTEAFF.

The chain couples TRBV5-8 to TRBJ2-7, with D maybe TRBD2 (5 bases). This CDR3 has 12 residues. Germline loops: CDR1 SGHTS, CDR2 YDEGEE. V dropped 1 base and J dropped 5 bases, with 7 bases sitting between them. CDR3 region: CASSLRENEQYF. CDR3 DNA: TGTGCCAGCAGCTTGAGGGAGAACGAGCAGTACTTC.

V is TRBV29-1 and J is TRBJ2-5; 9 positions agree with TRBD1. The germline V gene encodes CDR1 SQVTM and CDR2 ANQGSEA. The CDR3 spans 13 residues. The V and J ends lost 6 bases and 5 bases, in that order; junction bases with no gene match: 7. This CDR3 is CSVQDRGWETQYF. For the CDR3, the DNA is TGCAGCGTCCAGGACAGGGGATGGGAGACCCAGTACTTC.

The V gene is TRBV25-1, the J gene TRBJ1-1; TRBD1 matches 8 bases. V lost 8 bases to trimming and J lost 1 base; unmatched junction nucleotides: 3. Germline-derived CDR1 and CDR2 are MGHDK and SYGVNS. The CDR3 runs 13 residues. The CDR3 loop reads CASRQGTNTEAFF. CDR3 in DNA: TGTGCCAGCCGACAGGGGACGAACACTGAAGCTTTCTTT.

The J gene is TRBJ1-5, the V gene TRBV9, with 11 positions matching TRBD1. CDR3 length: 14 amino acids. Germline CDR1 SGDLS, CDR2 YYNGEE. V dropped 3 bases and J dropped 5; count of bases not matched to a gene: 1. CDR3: CASSAGQGDQPQHF. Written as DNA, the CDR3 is TGTGCCAGCAGCGCGGGACAGGGGGATCAGCCCCAGCATTTT. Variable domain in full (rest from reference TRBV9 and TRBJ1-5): DSGVTQTPKHLITATGQRVTLRCSPRSGDLSVYWYQQSLDQGLQFLIQYYNGEERAKGNILERFSAQQFPDLHSELNLSSLELGDSALYFCASSAGQGDQPQHFGDGTRLSIL.

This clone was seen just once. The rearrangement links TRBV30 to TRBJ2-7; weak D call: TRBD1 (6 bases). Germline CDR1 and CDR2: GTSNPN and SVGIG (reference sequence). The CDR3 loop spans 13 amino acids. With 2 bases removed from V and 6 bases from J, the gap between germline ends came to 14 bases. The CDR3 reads CAWSPQGLGEQYV. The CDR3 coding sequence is TGTGCCTGGAGTCCACAGGGTTTGGGCGAGCAGTACGTC.

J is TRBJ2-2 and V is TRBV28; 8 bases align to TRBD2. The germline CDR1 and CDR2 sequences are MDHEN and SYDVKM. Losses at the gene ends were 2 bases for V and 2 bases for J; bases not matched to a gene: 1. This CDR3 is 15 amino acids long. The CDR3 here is CASSLTSGNTGELFF. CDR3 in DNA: TGTGCCAGCAGTTTAACTAGCGGAAACACCGGGGAGCTGTTTTTT.

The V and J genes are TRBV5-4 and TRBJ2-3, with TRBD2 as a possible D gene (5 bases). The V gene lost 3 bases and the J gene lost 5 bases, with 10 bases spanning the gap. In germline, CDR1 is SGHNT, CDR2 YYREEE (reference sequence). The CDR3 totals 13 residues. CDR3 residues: CASSWGEVDTQYF. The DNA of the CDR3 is TGTGCCAGCAGCTGGGGAGAGGTAGATACGCAGTATTTT. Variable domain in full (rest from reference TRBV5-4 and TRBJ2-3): ETGVTQSPTHLIKTRGQQVTLRCSSQSGHNTVSWYQQALGQGPQFIFQYYREEENGRGNFPPRFSGLQFPNYSSELNVNALELDDSALYLCASSWGEVDTQYFGPGTRLTVL.

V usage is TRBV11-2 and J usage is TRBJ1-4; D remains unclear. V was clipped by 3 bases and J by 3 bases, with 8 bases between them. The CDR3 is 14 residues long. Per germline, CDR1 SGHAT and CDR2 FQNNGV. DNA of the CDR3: TGTGCCAGCAGCTTCGCGGGAGCTAATGAAAAACTGTTTTTT. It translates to CASSFAGANEKLFF.

CDR3 in amino acids: CASSINRDTEAFF. CDR3 nucleotide sequence: TGTGCCAGTAGTATAAACCGGGACACTGAAGCTTTCTTT. This rearrangement joins TRBV19 to TRBJ1-1; D ambiguous. The CDR3 sequence is 13 residues long. Trimming stripped 2 bases from V and 3 bases from J, with 7 bases between. Germline assignment: CDR1 LNHDA and CDR2 SQIVND (reference sequence).